This is a list of T cell receptor beta chains from one sample in a study of cytomegalovirus exposure and HLA in healthy donors. This table comes from immunoSEQ multiplex PCR, and its TCRdb copy is limited to in-frame clones, with some not included. The sample has 55,000 to 80,000 clones, just under 75% seen once; the top ten hold 5.4%. The sequencing sample was made of PBMCs. The receptors were sampled from a woman under 40 in good health and CMV-seronegative. The CDR3 runs from the conserved cysteine through the conserved F or W. A D gene is named only where the DNA matches it firmly. The size entry is marked missing in some rows and otherwise reads once, few, many or a size class.

>few|NA|TRBJ2-3|TRBV2
CASQWRGPPSTDTQYF
TGTGCCAGCCAATGGCGGGGTCCCCCTAGCACAGATACGCAGTATTTT
>few|TRBD1|TRBJ1-2|TRBV6-6
CASTYPGTGGGGYTF
TGTGCCAGCACTTACCCCGGGACAGGGGGAGGCGGCTACACCTTC
>NA|NA|TRBJ1-5|TRBV2
CASSEQGEQPQHF
TGTGCCAGCAGTGAGCAGGGCGAGCAGCCCCAGCATTTT
>NA|NA|TRBJ1-6|TRBV14
CASSQDPPSQYSPLHF
TGTGCCAGCAGCCAAGATCCCCCCAGTCAATACTCACCCCTCCACTTT
>NA|TRBD1|TRBJ1-1|TRBV5-1
CASSQGQGITEAFF
TGCGCCAGCAGCCAGGGACAGGGAATCACTGAAGCTTTCTTT
>NA|NA|TRBJ2-6|TRBV6-6
CASVSSGANVLTF
TGTGCCAGCGTCTCCTCTGGGGCCAACGTCCTGACTTTC
>few|NA|TRBJ2-3|TRBV7-9
CASSSFTSTDTQYF
TGTGCCAGCAGCTCCTTTACTAGTACAGATACGCAGTATTTT
>NA|NA|TRBJ1-1|TRBV4-1
CASSQAVTGLGTEAFF
TGCGCCAGCAGCCAAGCAGTAACAGGGTTGGGCACTGAAGCTTTCTTT
>NA|TRBD2|TRBJ2-3|TRBV18
CASSPLAGGSTDTQYF
TGTGCCAGCTCACCGCTAGCGGGAGGATCCACAGATACGCAGTATTTT
>NA|NA|TRBJ2-2|TRBV30
CAWSSQINTGELFF
TGTGCCTGGAGTTCACAGATTAACACCGGGGAGCTGTTTTTT
>NA|NA|TRBJ2-7|TRBV10-3
CAISGTQNQYF
TGTGCCATCAGCGGGACACAAAACCAGTACTTC
>NA|TRBD1|TRBJ1-2|TRBV14
CASSPPTGLDYGYTF
TGTGCCAGCAGCCCTCCGACAGGGTTGGACTATGGCTACACCTTC
>NA|TRBD1|TRBJ2-1|TRBV28
CASSSEGQGTYNEQFF
TGTGCCAGCAGTTCGGAGGGACAGGGAACCTACAATGAGCAGTTCTTC
>few|NA|TRBJ1-1|TRBV7-9
CASSLVRFEAFF
TGTGCCAGCAGCTTAGTTAGATTTGAAGCTTTCTTT
>NA|TRBD2|TRBJ2-1|TRBV7-9
CASSPVSGAYNEQFF
TGTGCCAGCAGCCCCGTTAGCGGGGCTTACAATGAGCAGTTCTTC
>NA|NA|TRBJ2-1|TRBV6-1
CASSFLPNEQFF
TGTGCCAGCAGTTTTCTACCCAATGAGCAGTTCTTC
>NA|TRBD1|TRBJ2-3|TRBV28
CASSSPQGIGTDTQYF
TGTGCCAGCAGTTCACCACAGGGGATAGGCACAGATACGCAGTATTTT
>NA|TRBD2|TRBJ2-1|TRBV14
CASSFGAGMGNEQFF
TGTGCCAGCAGCTTTGGAGCGGGAATGGGCAATGAGCAGTTCTTC
>NA|TRBD2|TRBJ2-1|TRBV6-1
CASRRTSGRANEQFF
TGTGCCAGCAGGCGGACTAGCGGGAGGGCCAATGAGCAGTTCTTC
>NA|NA|TRBJ1-3|TRBV7-8
CASSPTWTFSGNTIYF
TGTGCCAGCAGTCCAACCTGGACATTCTCTGGAAACACCATATATTTT
>NA|TRBD1|TRBJ1-6|TRBV27
CASSSRPGQGYSPLHF
TGTGCCAGCAGTTCCAGACCGGGACAGGGTTATTCACCCCTCCACTTT
>NA|NA|TRBJ1-3|TRBV13
CASSPGHYSGNTIYF
TGTGCCAGCAGCCCGGGACACTACTCTGGAAACACCATATATTTT
>NA|NA|TRBJ1-1|TRBV29-1
CSAPTASTEAFF
TGCAGCGCCCCGACAGCAAGCACTGAAGCTTTCTTT
>NA|TRBD1|TRBJ1-1|TRBV11-2
CASSLSQGAITEAFF
TGTGCCAGCAGCTTAAGTCAGGGGGCGATCACTGAAGCTTTCTTT
>NA|NA|TRBJ1-2|TRBV2
CAGVAQGAPGYGYTF
TGTGCCGGCGTGGCACAAGGGGCCCCTGGTTATGGCTACACCTTC
>few|NA|TRBJ1-1|TRBV5-1
CASSWQGTEAFF
TGCGCCAGCAGCTGGCAGGGTACCGAAGCTTTCTTT
>NA|NA|TRBJ1-5|TRBV19
CASSGGLDGRQPQHF
TGTGCCAGTAGTGGAGGGTTGGATGGGCGTCAGCCCCAGCATTTT
>NA|NA|TRBJ1-5|TRBV5-8
CASGLESRPQHF
TGTGCCAGCGGCTTGGAGAGTCGGCCCCAGCATTTT
>NA|TRBD1|TRBJ1-3|TRBV7-9
CSSNLPGTGVSPGNTIYF
TGTTCCAGCAACTTACCCGGGACAGGGGTTTCCCCTGGAAACACCATATATTTT
>NA|NA|TRBJ2-1|TRBV7-2
CASSVGGAWGELYNEQFF
TGTGCCAGCAGCGTAGGTGGGGCCTGGGGGGAGCTTTACAATGAGCAGTTCTTC
>few|NA|TRBJ2-2|TRBV11-3
CASSRRTGELFF
TGTGCCAGCAGTCGCAGGACCGGGGAGCTGTTTTTT
>few|TRBD2|TRBJ2-3|TRBV29-1
CSADGGRADTQYF
TGCAGCGCCGACGGCGGGAGGGCAGATACGCAGTATTTT
>NA|TRBD1|TRBJ2-3|TRBV4-1
CASSPTPGQGRDTQYF
TGCGCCAGCAGCCCTACTCCGGGACAGGGAAGGGATACGCAGTATTTT
>NA|TRBD2|TRBJ2-1|TRBV12-5
CASSTGGEGEQFF
TGTGCTAGTAGTACGGGCGGGGAGGGTGAGCAGTTCTTC
>few|NA|TRBJ1-5|TRBV6-1
CASSEGIQGLNSNQPQHF
TGTGCCAGCAGTGAAGGGATCCAGGGACTAAACAGCAATCAGCCCCAGCATTTT
>NA|NA|TRBJ2-1|TRBV5-4
CASAGRNYNEQFF
TGTGCCAGCGCGGGACGGAACTACAATGAGCAGTTCTTC
>few|NA|TRBJ2-1|TRBV6-5
CASSYSFYSGNEQFF
TGTGCCAGCAGTTACTCGTTCTATTCCGGGAATGAGCAGTTCTTC
>NA|NA|TRBJ2-5|TRBV20-1
CSAPLSETQYF
TGCAGTGCTCCCTTGTCGGAGACCCAGTACTTC
>NA|NA|TRBJ2-1|TRBV21-1
CASRGRLTPTIGQFF
TGTGCCAGCAGGGGGAGACTTACCCCTACAATTGGGCAGTTCTTC
>NA|NA|TRBJ1-5|TRBV2
CASRTDKGGYSNQPQHF
TGTGCCAGTAGGACGGACAAAGGGGGATATAGCAATCAGCCCCAGCATTTT
>NA|NA|TRBJ1-1|TRBV28
CASSLGARVRAFF
TGTGCCAGCAGTTTAGGAGCGCGGGTGAGGGCTTTCTTT
>NA|NA|TRBJ1-1|TRBV18
CASSPSGYTEAFF
TGTGCCAGCTCACCATCCGGGTACACTGAAGCTTTCTTT
>NA|NA|TRBJ1-2|TRBV27
CASSSLVGRAGGYTF
TGTGCCAGCAGTTCCCTCGTTGGGAGGGCTGGCGGCTACACCTTC
>NA|NA|TRBJ2-5|TRBV4-1
CASSQDQFGNQETQYF
TGCGCCAGCAGCCAAGATCAGTTCGGGAACCAAGAGACCCAGTACTTC
>NA|TRBD2|TRBJ2-3|TRBV5-1
CASSLRGLAGAPDTQYF
TGCGCCAGCAGCTTGAGGGGACTAGCGGGAGCCCCAGATACGCAGTATTTT
>NA|TRBD2|TRBJ2-1|TRBV12-5
CASGLEVGGTYNEQFF
TGTGCTAGTGGTTTGGAGGTGGGAGGGACCTACAATGAGCAGTTCTTC
>NA|NA|TRBJ2-1|TRBV20-1
CSAREDYEQFF
TGCAGTGCTAGAGAGGACTACGAGCAGTTCTTC
>NA|NA|TRBJ2-4|TRBV7-2
CASSPDWGSWEYF
TGTGCCAGCAGCCCGGATTGGGGCAGCTGGGAGTACTTC
>NA|NA|TRBJ2-2|TRBV6-6
CASSYSFWSAGELFF
TGTGCCAGCAGTTACTCGTTCTGGAGCGCCGGGGAGCTGTTTTTT
>NA|NA|TRBJ2-2|TRBV19
CASSIWTVNTGELFF
TGTGCCAGTAGTATCTGGACTGTGAACACCGGGGAGCTGTTTTTT
>NA|NA|TRBJ2-5|TRBV2
CASSDTGGITQYF
TGTGCCAGCAGTGACACGGGCGGGATAACCCAGTACTTC
>NA|TRBD2|TRBJ2-2|TRBV25-1
CASEREGHFGELFF
TGTGCCAGCGAGCGGGAGGGTCATTTCGGGGAGCTGTTTTTT
>NA|TRBD2|TRBJ2-3|TRBV7-9
CASSLGAGVDADTQYF
TGTGCCAGCAGCCTAGGGGCGGGAGTGGACGCAGATACGCAGTATTTT